This T cell receptor beta chain emerged from a study of blood T cell repertoires in COVID-19. In the study overall: Sites in the United States, Italy and Spain provided acute and convalescent COVID-19 samples. From T cells, B-cell-depleted T cells, or PBMCs came the material, which was cDNA or gDNA.

Enrolment of Seattle patients took place during active infection, and they were followed longitudinally. As handled by the study authors: Reference gene primer amplification in the assay estimated nucleated cell counts. The method was immunoSEQ multiplex PCR; TCRdb's version includes in-frame clones alone and lacks a portion of them. The DNA was the basis for D and trimming; V, J and clone size are from that table. Of roughly 480,000 clones in the sample, roughly 87% are singletons; the top ten hold around 0.92%. J lost 6 bases, V lost 6 bases, and 7 bases had no gene match. Germline V gene data show CDR1 as SGHTA and CDR2 as FQGTGA. The CDR3 sequence is 15 residues long.

This clonotype was obtained from a man aged 18 to 29 with COVID-19, enrolled during active disease. The chain carries TRBV7-3 and TRBJ2-1; TRBD2 matches 11 bases. The sample consisted of peripheral blood. This chain's CDR3 is CASSYGLAGINEQFF. The CDR3, as DNA: TGTGCCAGCAGTTACGGACTAGCGGGTATCAATGAGCAGTTCTTC.